This T cell receptor (beta chain) was documented in a study of blood T cell repertoires in COVID-19. Study-wide background: The cDNA or gDNA used as material had been derived from T cells, B-cell-depleted T cells, or PBMCs.

Germline V gene data show CDR1 as SGHRS and CDR2 as YFSETQ. The CDR3 runs 15 residues. The V end was cut by 1 base, the J end by 6 bases, with 13 bases between. Assay: immunoSEQ multiplex PCR; the TCRdb copy retains only in-frame clones and omits some. The repertoire has tens of thousands of clones, 65% to 90% of them found once; the top ten carry approximately 23%. Sequenced sample: peripheral blood. This receptor was taken from a human donor in a cohort sampled during active COVID-19. V gene TRBV5-1 combines with J gene TRBJ2-2, with D hard to call. The CDR3 loop reads CASSLLSSMAGELFF. The CDR3 DNA reads as TGCGCCAGCAGCTTGTTAAGCTCCATGGCCGGGGAGCTGTTTTTT.